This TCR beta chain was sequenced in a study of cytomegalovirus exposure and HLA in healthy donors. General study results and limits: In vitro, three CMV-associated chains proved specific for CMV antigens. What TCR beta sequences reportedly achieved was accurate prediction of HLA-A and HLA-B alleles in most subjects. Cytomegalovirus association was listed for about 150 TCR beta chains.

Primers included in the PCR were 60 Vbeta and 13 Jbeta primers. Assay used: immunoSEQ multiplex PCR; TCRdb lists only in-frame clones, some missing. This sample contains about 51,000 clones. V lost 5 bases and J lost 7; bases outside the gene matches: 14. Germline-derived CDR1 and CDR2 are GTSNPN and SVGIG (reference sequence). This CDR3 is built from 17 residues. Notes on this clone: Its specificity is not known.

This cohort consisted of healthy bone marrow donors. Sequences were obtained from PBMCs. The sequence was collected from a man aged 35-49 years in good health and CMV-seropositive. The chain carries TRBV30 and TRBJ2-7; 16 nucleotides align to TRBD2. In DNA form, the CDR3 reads TGTGCCTGGTCTTTGGGACTAGCGGGAGGGCCTTTCGAAGAGCAGTACTTC. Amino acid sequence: CAWSLGLAGGPFEEQYF.